Below are 20 T cell receptor beta chains sequenced from a single sample in a study of cytomegalovirus exposure and HLA in healthy donors. Researchers ran the PCR with 60 Vbeta and 13 Jbeta primers. Sequenced by immunoSEQ multiplex PCR; TCRdb stores in-frame clones only, minus some. The data hold around 150,000 clones, with roughly 80% observed a single time. The source material was PBMCs. The receptors come from a human donor in good health.

The chain links TRBV4-2 to TRBJ2-5, with 7 bases identical to TRBD2. CDR1 is LGHNA, CDR2 YNFKEQ, per germline. The V and J ends lost 4 bases and 5 bases, in that order; junction bases with no gene match: 7. The CDR3 is 14 residues long. CDR3 sequence: CASSPTSARETQYF. As DNA, the CDR3 is TGTGCCAGCAGCCCAACTAGCGCCCGGGAGACCCAGTACTTC.

The chain couples TRBV25-1 to TRBJ1-2, with D possibly TRBD1 on 5 matching bases. The CDR3 spans 14 residues. V dropped 5 bases and J dropped 5 bases, with 15 bases sitting between them. Germline CDR1 is MGHDK and CDR2 is SYGVNS. The CDR3 region has the DNA TGTGCCAGCAGTTTAAGGGGCCGCCATTATGGCTACACCTTC. Protein: CASSLRGRHYGYTF.

The chain carries TRBV27 and TRBJ2-3; the match to TRBD2 covers 10 bases. The length of the CDR3 is 19 residues. CDR1 and CDR2 (germline): MNHEY, SMNVEV (reference sequence). With V trimmed by 2 bases and J by 4 bases, 15 bases remained unmatched. As DNA, the CDR3 is TGTGCCAGCAGTTTAGAGGGCCCTGGGTTAGCGGGGGGCTCAGATACGCAGTATTTT. This encodes CASSLEGPGLAGGSDTQYF.

V and J are TRBV18 and TRBJ2-7; weak D call: TRBD1 (6 bases). CDR3 length: 15 amino acids. V was clipped by 2 bases and J by 2 bases, with 13 bases between them. Germline lookup yields CDR1 KGHSH and CDR2 LQKENI. The CDR3 bases are TGTGCCAGCTCACCAACTCCGGGACACACCTACGAGCAGTACTTC. This translates into CASSPTPGHTYEQYF. The full variable domain, in which reference TRBV18 and TRBJ2-7 provide the parts outside the CDR3, is NAGVMQNPRHLVRRRGQEARLRCSPMKGHSHVYWYRQLPEEGLKFMVYLQKENIIDESGMPKERFSAEFPKEGPSILRIQQVVRGDSAAYFCASSPTPGHTYEQYFGPGTRLTVT.

The J gene is TRBJ1-1, the V gene TRBV15; 7 bases fit TRBD1. This CDR3 is 15 amino acids long. Unmatched junction bases numbered 6, after V lost 1 base and J lost 4 bases. CDR1 is LNHNV and CDR2 is YYDKDF in the germline V gene (reference sequence). The CDR3 sequence: CATSRGGGGFTEAFF. The DNA for the CDR3 is TGTGCCACCAGCAGAGGTGGAGGGGGCTTCACTGAAGCTTTCTTT.

A remark on this clone: The same CDR3 arises from other DNA sequences in this sample as well. This chain links TRBV7-2 with TRBJ1-5; tentative D call: TRBD1 (5 bases). Trimming removed 1 base at V and 5 bases at J, with 6 bases between. CDR3 length equals 13 residues. From germline, CDR1 is SGHTA and CDR2 FQGNSA. The CDR3 DNA follows: TGTGCCAGCAGCTTAGGGGGCGATCAGCCCCAGCATTTT. It specifies CASSLGGDQPQHF. The variable domain in full, with the rest retrieved from reference TRBV7-2 and TRBJ1-5, is GAGVSQSPSNKVTEKGKDVELRCDPISGHTALYWYRQSLGQGLEFLIYFQGNSAPDKSGLPSDRFSAERTGGSVSTLTIQRTQQEDSAVYLCASSLGGDQPQHFGDGTRLSIL.

The chain is built from TRBV4-1 and TRBJ1-1; TRBD1 matches at 7 bases. The CDR3 sequence is 16 residues long. Germline V lookup: CDR1 MGHRA, CDR2 YSYEKL. The V gene end was trimmed by 4 bases and the J gene end by 3 bases; junction bases not matched to a gene: 11. CDR3 sequence: CASSLRRGQIDTEAFF. The CDR3 DNA reads TGCGCCAGCAGCCTAAGGAGGGGACAGATCGACACTGAAGCTTTCTTT.

The chain uses TRBV6-5 and TRBJ1-5, with D hard to call. The germline gives CDR1 MNHEY, CDR2 SVGAGI. The length of the CDR3 is 13 residues. Trimming cost V 2 bases and J 6 bases, with 8 bases left between them. In DNA, the CDR3 is TGTGCCAGCAGTTACAGGGAGGCTCAGCCCCAGCATTTT. Translating gives CASSYREAQPQHF.

The chain is built from TRBV7-8 and TRBJ1-3, with 7 bases fitting TRBD1. Looked up from germline, CDR1 is SGHVS and CDR2 is FQNEAQ. This CDR3 comprises 16 residues. The trim removed 2 bases at V and 7 bases at J, leaving 11 bases unmatched. The CDR3 protein is CASSLPWVPGGNTIYF. DNA for the CDR3: TGTGCCAGCAGCTTACCGTGGGTGCCAGGGGGGAACACCATATATTTT.

As for this clone: The CDR3 does not end in the conserved phenylalanine or tryptophan, so this is likely a read error. V usage is TRBV10-3 and J usage is TRBJ2-7; TRBD2 is a possible D gene (6 bases). This CDR3 has 12 amino acids. V was cut by 4 bases and J by 7 bases, with 11 bases left in between. The germline gives CDR1 ENHRY, CDR2 SYGVKD. CDR3 coding DNA: TGTGCCATCAGTGGCCGACTAGAGGAGCAGTACCTC. Its translation: CAISGRLEEQYL.

V usage is TRBV5-1 and J usage is TRBJ2-2, with 8 bases identical to TRBD2. Germline V gene sequence: CDR1 SGHRS, CDR2 YFSETQ. The CDR3 totals 17 residues. Unmatched junction bases numbered 9, after V lost 0 bases and J lost 5 bases. The CDR3 loop is CASSLVAGTSFTGELFF. CDR3 coding DNA: TGCGCCAGCAGCTTGGTAGCGGGGACCAGCTTTACCGGGGAGCTGTTTTTT.

The sample holds one count of this clone. The rearrangement joins TRBV28 to TRBJ1-2, with D unresolved. Germline assignment: CDR1 MDHEN and CDR2 SYDVKM. The length of the CDR3 is 13 residues. V lost 2 bases and J 1 base, leaving 5 bases between the germline ends. CDR3 nucleotide sequence: TGTGCCAGCAGTTTAGGCGGTAACTATGGCTACACCTTC. Encoded protein: CASSLGGNYGYTF.

The table lists this clone with a few counts. This rearrangement joins TRBV5-1 to TRBJ1-4, with a possible D match to TRBD1 (6 bases). This CDR3 contains 15 residues. V lost 4 bases, J lost 8 bases, and 18 bases lay in between. Germline V gene sequence: CDR1 SGHRS, CDR2 YFSETQ. CDR3 in amino acids: CASSEVSGESEKLFF. DNA for the CDR3: TGCGCCAGCAGCGAAGTCTCAGGGGAGAGCGAAAAACTGTTTTTT.

This clone was seen a single time. The V gene is TRBV10-1, the J gene TRBJ1-1; 7 positions agree with TRBD1. Trimming took 10 bases from V and 4 from J; bases not matched to a gene: 9. The CDR3 extends over 13 amino acids. Germline CDR1 is WNHNN and CDR2 is SYGVQD (reference sequence). This CDR3 reads CANQTGIGTEAFF. CDR3 bases: TGCGCCAACCAGACAGGGATCGGCACTGAAGCTTTCTTT.

The chain carries TRBV29-1 and TRBJ2-3, with a weak D call TRBD1 (5 bases). Germline-derived CDR1 and CDR2 are SQVTM and ANQGSEA. Trimming shortened V by 3 bases and J by 1 base, and 8 bases separated the two germline ends. This CDR3 has 13 residues. As DNA, the CDR3 is TGCAGCGTTGACGCCAGGGGCACAGATACGCAGTATTTT. Its translation is CSVDARGTDTQYF.

The V call is TRBV4-3, the J call TRBJ2-1; 8 positions agree with TRBD2. V was pared by 0 bases and J by 0 bases, with 10 bases of the junction left unmatched. The CDR3 runs 19 residues. Germline lookup yields CDR1 LGHNA and CDR2 YSLEER. The CDR3 here is CASSQDRVSGLVSYNEQFF. CDR3 nucleotide sequence: TGCGCCAGCAGCCAAGATCGGGTGTCGGGACTAGTCTCCTACAATGAGCAGTTCTTC.

The DNA for the CDR3 is TGTGCCAGCAGCACAGGGAGCTCCTACAATGAGCAGTTCTTC. It is translated as CASSTGSSYNEQFF. V gene TRBV7-9 combines with J gene TRBJ2-1, with D maybe TRBD1 (6 bases). CDR3 size: 14 residues. Germline V lookup: CDR1 SEHNR, CDR2 FQNEAQ (reference sequence). V lost 5 bases and J lost 0, with 8 bases in between.

This clone was seen a handful of times. The rearrangement links TRBV7-8 to TRBJ2-1; 8 bases are a match to TRBD1. There are 18 residues in the CDR3. The junction had 11 bases not matched to a gene; V was cut back by 4 bases and J by 0 bases. The germline V gene has CDR1 SGHVS and CDR2 FQNEAQ. CDR3: CASSSTDRAMSSYNEQFF. CDR3 DNA: TGTGCCAGCAGCTCGACGGACAGGGCCATGAGCTCCTACAATGAGCAGTTCTTC. Using reference TRBV7-8 and TRBJ2-1 for the parts outside the CDR3, the full variable domain is GAGVSQSPRYKVAKRGQDVALRCDPISGHVSLFWYQQALGQGPEFLTYFQNEAQLDKSGLPSDRFFAERPEGSVSTLKIQRTQQEDSAVYLCASSSTDRAMSSYNEQFFGPGTRLTVL.

The chain couples TRBV28 to TRBJ1-5; D gene uncertain. V was trimmed by 3 bases and J by 10 bases, leaving 10 bases between them. The germline CDR1 and CDR2 sequences are MDHEN and SYDVKM. This CDR3 is 12 amino acids long. The CDR3 region has the DNA TGTGCCAGCAGTTTGATTCAGGTACCCCAGCATTTT. Translating it yields CASSLIQVPQHF. Using reference TRBV28 and TRBJ1-5 for the parts outside the CDR3, the full variable domain is DVKVTQSSRYLVKRTGEKVFLECVQDMDHENMFWYRQDPGLGLRLIYFSYDVKMKEKGDIPEGYSVSREKKERFSLILESASTNQTSMYLCASSLIQVPQHFGDGTRLSIL.

J is TRBJ1-5 and V is TRBV2, with 12 bases identical to TRBD1. Trimming removed 2 bases from V and 6 bases from J; junction bases left unmatched: 5. The CDR3 is 16 amino acids. CDR1 and CDR2 from the germline V gene are SNHLY and FYNNEI. CDR3 DNA: TGTGCCAGCAGTGAAACGGGACAGGGGGCTTTTCAGCCCCAGCATTTT. Residues: CASSETGQGAFQPQHF.